The source of this T cell receptor (beta chain) is a study of T cell responses to AZD1222 COVID-19 vaccine. Looked up from germline, CDR1 is SGHRS and CDR2 is YFSETQ. The CDR3 runs to 15 residues. Trimming removed 5 bases at V and 3 bases at J, with 14 bases between. Note on this clone: Its matching antigen is unknown.

TCRdb's copy holds only in-frame clones and misses some; the assay was immunoSEQ multiplex PCR. The sample holds 200,000 to 300,000 clones; about 92% are singletons and the top ten take around 0.58%. Study-wide findings and caveats: Variant regions that are unmutated are reportedly the target of nearly half of spike-specific TCRs. White British people made up most donors, females outnumbered males, and clonal diversity was possibly underestimated. Spike-specific TCR breadth and depth rose after two AZD1222 doses.

The sequence was obtained from an adult in good health. Sequencing was performed on peripheral blood, taken on day 0 of AZD1222 vaccination. The gene calls are TRBV5-1 and TRBJ2-2, with D maybe TRBD2 (6 bases). The CDR3 is CASSPAGPDTGELFF. DNA for the CDR3: TGCGCCAGCAGTCCCGCGGGGCCCGACACCGGGGAGCTGTTTTTT. The complete variable domain, with remaining parts taken from reference TRBV5-1 and TRBJ2-2, reads KAGVTQTPRYLIKTRGQQVTLSCSPISGHRSVSWYQQTPGQGLQFLFEYFSETQRNKGNFPGRFSGRQFSNSRSEMNVSTLELGDSALYLCASSPAGPDTGELFFGEGSRLTVL.